This T cell receptor beta chain was identified in a study of blood T cell repertoires in COVID-19. Original methodology: Cell counts per sample came from amplifying reference gene primers. Repertoires were generated with immunoSEQ multiplex PCR, while TCRdb's copy carries only in-frame clones and drops some. The V and J calls and clone size are taken from that table; D and trimming were inferred from the DNA. The sample lists approximately 350,000 clones, 80% to 90% seen once, with around 7.5% in the top ten. Sample: peripheral blood. This sequence originates from a woman between 55 and 75 years old with COVID-19, enrolled during active disease.

Here the CDR3 DNA reads TGTGCCAGTATTTTTCACGCAGGGGGCGAAGGCTACACCTTC. The encoded protein is CASIFHAGGEGYTF. This sequence joins TRBV19 and TRBJ1-2; 8 bases map to TRBD1. CDR1 LNHDA and CDR2 SQIVND come from the germline V gene (reference sequence). The CDR3 spans 14 residues. Germline trimming cut 7 bases from V and 8 bases from J; bases unmatched to any gene: 12.